The clone carrying this TCR beta chain has just one count. The data stem from a study of Ad26.COV2.S vaccination and SARS-CoV-2 variants. The treatment here: approximately 18 received Ad26.COV2.S at low or high dose, single or two shots; 5 received placebo; per-sample allocation not given. All samples were drawn on day 63, counting from the first vaccine or placebo injection. Sequencing used immunoSEQ multiplex PCR; TCRdb keeps in-frame clones, though not all of them. This table has about 400,000 clones, around nine tenths appearing once. The CDR3 runs to 15 residues. With V trimmed by 4 bases and J by 2 bases, 4 bases remained unmatched. The germline gives CDR1 KGHDR, CDR2 SFDVKD.

The sequenced sample was peripheral blood, obtained in a trial of Ad26.COV2.S vaccine versus placebo. The TCR sequence derives from a person between 18 and 65 years old who received the Ad26.COV2.S COVID-19 vaccine or a placebo. The chain uses TRBV24-1 and TRBJ2-3; 8 bases align to TRBD2. The CDR3 bases are TGTGCCACCAGTGACCCTAGCGGGTACACAGATACGCAGTATTTT. Residues: CATSDPSGYTDTQYF.